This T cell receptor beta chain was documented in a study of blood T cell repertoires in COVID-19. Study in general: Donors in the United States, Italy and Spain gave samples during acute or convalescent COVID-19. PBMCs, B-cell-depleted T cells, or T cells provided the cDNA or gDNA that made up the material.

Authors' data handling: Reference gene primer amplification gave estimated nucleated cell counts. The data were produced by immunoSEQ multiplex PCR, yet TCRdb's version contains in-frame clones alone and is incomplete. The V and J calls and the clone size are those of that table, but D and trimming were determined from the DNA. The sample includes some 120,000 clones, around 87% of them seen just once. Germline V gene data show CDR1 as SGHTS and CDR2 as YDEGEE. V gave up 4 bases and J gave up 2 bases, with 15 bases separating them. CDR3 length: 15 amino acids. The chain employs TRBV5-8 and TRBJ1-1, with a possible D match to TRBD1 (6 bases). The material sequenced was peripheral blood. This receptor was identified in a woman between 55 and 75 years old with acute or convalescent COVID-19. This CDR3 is CASSPRRGRNTEAFF. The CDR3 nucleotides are TGTGCCAGCAGCCCGCGGCGGGGGCGTAACACTGAAGCTTTCTTT.